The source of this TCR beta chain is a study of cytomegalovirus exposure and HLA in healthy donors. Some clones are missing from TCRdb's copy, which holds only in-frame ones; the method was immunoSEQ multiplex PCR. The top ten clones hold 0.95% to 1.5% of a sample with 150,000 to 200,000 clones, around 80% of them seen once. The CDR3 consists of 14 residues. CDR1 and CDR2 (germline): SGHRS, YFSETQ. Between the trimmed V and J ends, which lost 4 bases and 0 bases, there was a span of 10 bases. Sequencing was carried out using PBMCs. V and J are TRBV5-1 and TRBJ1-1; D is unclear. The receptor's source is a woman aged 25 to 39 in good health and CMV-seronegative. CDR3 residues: CASSPDTLNTEAFF. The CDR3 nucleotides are TGCGCCAGCAGCCCCGACACGTTGAACACTGAAGCTTTCTTT.